This is a list of T cell receptor beta chains from one sample in a study of blood T cell repertoires in COVID-19. Only in-frame clones appear in the TCRdb table, and some are missing; sequencing was by immunoSEQ multiplex PCR. The data hold 120,000 to 150,000 clones, with roughly 78% observed a single time. The material sequenced was peripheral blood. The receptors shown here come from a human donor with acute or convalescent COVID-19. The donor label of this sample is uncertain. Both conserved end residues are part of each CDR3. Each record gives: D gene, clone size, V gene, J gene, CDR3 protein, CDR3 DNA. The D gene is left open where the match is weak. Clone size is shown for a subset of rows, as once, few, many or a class of expanded clone.

D: TRBD1; size: NA; V: TRBV3-1/TRBV3-2; J: TRBJ2-5; CDR3: CASSPRTGEETQYF; DNA: TGTGCCAGCAGCCCCCGCACAGGGGAAGAGACCCAGTACTTC
D: NA; size: once; V: TRBV27; J: TRBJ2-7; CDR3: CASSPLDMHEQYF; DNA: TGTGCCAGCAGTCCACTGGACATGCACGAGCAGTACTTC
D: NA; size: once; V: TRBV7-2; J: TRBJ1-1; CDR3: CASSPSGGLTEAFF; DNA: TGTGCCAGCAGCCCCTCCGGGGGGCTCACTGAAGCTTTCTTT
D: NA; size: once; V: TRBV7-2; J: TRBJ1-5; CDR3: CASSLSLSQPQHF; DNA: TGTGCCAGCAGCCTCAGCCTTAGCCAGCCCCAGCATTTT
D: NA; size: NA; V: TRBV18; J: TRBJ2-5; CDR3: CASSPITRGSETQYF; DNA: TGTGCCAGCTCACCAATCACCCGGGGGTCAGAGACCCAGTACTTC
D: TRBD1; size: few; V: TRBV19; J: TRBJ1-6; CDR3: CASKDGTGYSPLHF; DNA: TGTGCCAGTAAGGACGGGACAGGGTATTCACCCCTCCACTTT
D: TRBD1; size: NA; V: TRBV27; J: TRBJ2-7; CDR3: CASILQGTGSYEQYF; DNA: TGTGCCAGCATCCTTCAGGGGACAGGCTCCTACGAGCAGTACTTC
D: TRBD1; size: NA; V: TRBV29-1; J: TRBJ1-6; CDR3: CSERTGNDNSPLHF; DNA: TGCAGCGAGAGGACAGGGAACGATAATTCACCCCTCCACTTT
D: TRBD2; size: NA; V: TRBV4-1; J: TRBJ2-5; CDR3: CASSHLRGVGTQYF; DNA: TGCGCCAGCAGCCATCTCCGGGGGGTGGGGACCCAGTACTTC
D: NA; size: NA; V: TRBV28; J: TRBJ2-2; CDR3: CASSIPGASGELFF; DNA: TGTGCCAGCAGTATTCCTGGTGCGAGCGGGGAGCTGTTTTTT
D: TRBD1; size: NA; V: TRBV6-1; J: TRBJ1-1; CDR3: CASSEGTARGTEAFF; DNA: TGTGCCAGCAGTGAGGGGACAGCCCGAGGCACTGAAGCTTTCTTT
D: NA; size: NA; V: TRBV6-6; J: TRBJ1-5; CDR3: CASSQYRDNQPQHF; DNA: TGTGCCAGCAGCCAATACAGGGACAATCAGCCCCAGCATTTT
D: TRBD1; size: NA; V: TRBV3-1/TRBV3-2; J: TRBJ2-6; CDR3: CASSPPGTGFGANVLTF; DNA: TGTGCCAGCAGCCCTCCCGGGACAGGGTTCGGGGCCAACGTCCTGACTTTC
D: TRBD2; size: NA; V: TRBV3-1/TRBV3-2; J: TRBJ2-2; CDR3: CASSQIAGAPGELFF; DNA: TGTGCCAGCAGCCAGATAGCGGGGGCCCCCGGGGAGCTGTTTTTT
D: TRBD1; size: NA; V: TRBV6-2/TRBV6-3; J: TRBJ2-1; CDR3: CASSPWVDRDGNEQFF; DNA: TGTGCCAGCAGCCCTTGGGTTGACAGGGATGGCAATGAGCAGTTCTTC
D: TRBD1; size: NA; V: TRBV19; J: TRBJ1-2; CDR3: CATRDRGASYGYTF; DNA: TGTGCCACCCGGGACAGGGGGGCTTCCTATGGCTACACCTTC
D: NA; size: few; V: TRBV9; J: TRBJ1-6; CDR3: CASSARTSSNSPLHF; DNA: TGTGCCAGCAGCGCTCGGACAAGCAGTAATTCACCCCTCCACTTT
D: TRBD1; size: NA; V: TRBV2; J: TRBJ1-2; CDR3: CASNDDRGDGYTF; DNA: TGTGCCAGCAATGATGACAGGGGGGATGGCTACACCTTC
D: TRBD1; size: once; V: TRBV5-1; J: TRBJ1-2; CDR3: CASSISPGTGEGYTF; DNA: TGCGCCAGCAGTATAAGCCCCGGGACAGGGGAAGGCTACACCTTC
D: TRBD1; size: NA; V: TRBV5-1; J: TRBJ2-2; CDR3: CASSGTGIRGTGELFF; DNA: TGCGCCAGCAGCGGGACAGGGATAAGGGGCACCGGGGAGCTGTTTTTT
D: TRBD2; size: NA; V: TRBV5-1; J: TRBJ2-1; CDR3: CASSPHRYQQGAGGFF; DNA: TGCGCCAGCAGCCCGCACCGATACCAACAGGGTGCGGGAGGGTTCTTC
D: NA; size: NA; V: TRBV6-5; J: TRBJ1-1; CDR3: CASNGRVNTEAFF; DNA: TGTGCCAGCAATGGCAGGGTGAACACTGAAGCTTTCTTT
D: NA; size: few; V: TRBV14; J: TRBJ1-1; CDR3: CASNPWGGAFF; DNA: TGTGCCAGCAACCCGTGGGGGGGGGCTTTCTTT
D: NA; size: NA; V: TRBV6-6; J: TRBJ1-3; CDR3: CASSYPTQGSGNTIYF; DNA: TGTGCCAGCAGTTACCCGACGCAGGGTAGTGGAAACACCATATATTTT
D: NA; size: NA; V: TRBV19; J: TRBJ1-6; CDR3: CASSNRDSYNSPLHF; DNA: TGTGCCAGTTCTAACAGAGACTCCTATAATTCACCCCTCCACTTT
D: NA; size: NA; V: TRBV7-2; J: TRBJ2-3; CDR3: CASSADDRFTDTQYF; DNA: TGTGCCAGCAGCGCCGATGACAGGTTCACAGATACGCAGTATTTT
D: NA; size: NA; V: TRBV3-1/TRBV3-2; J: TRBJ1-5; CDR3: CASSQFLGGNQPQHF; DNA: TGTGCCAGCAGCCAATTTCTCGGTGGCAATCAGCCCCAGCATTTT
D: NA; size: NA; V: TRBV2; J: TRBJ1-2; CDR3: CASTNEGLGGYTF; DNA: TGTGCCAGCACTAACGAGGGCCTCGGGGGCTACACCTTC
D: TRBD1; size: NA; V: TRBV30; J: TRBJ1-5; CDR3: CAWKQGGQPQHF; DNA: TGTGCCTGGAAGCAGGGGGGACAGCCCCAGCATTTT
D: NA; size: once; V: TRBV3-1/TRBV3-2; J: TRBJ1-2; CDR3: CASTTAGALYGYTF; DNA: TGTGCCAGCACCACCGCGGGAGCCCTCTATGGCTACACCTTC
D: TRBD1; size: NA; V: TRBV12-5; J: TRBJ1-2; CDR3: CASARGQVRINYGYTF; DNA: TGTGCTAGTGCCAGGGGACAGGTTCGAATTAACTATGGCTACACCTTC
D: NA; size: NA; V: TRBV9; J: TRBJ2-3; CDR3: CASEGFGDTQYF; DNA: TGTGCCAGCGAAGGATTCGGGGATACGCAGTATTTT
D: TRBD1; size: NA; V: TRBV7-8; J: TRBJ1-3; CDR3: CASSLVTTGGGNTIYF; DNA: TGTGCCAGCAGCTTAGTCACGACAGGGGGCGGAAACACCATATATTTT
D: NA; size: NA; V: TRBV2; J: TRBJ2-5; CDR3: CASSESTGAVRTQYF; DNA: TGTGCCAGCAGTGAGTCGACAGGAGCCGTCAGGACCCAGTACTTC
D: NA; size: NA; V: TRBV6-5; J: TRBJ1-5; CDR3: CASSRGGGSNQPQHF; DNA: TGTGCCAGCAGTCGAGGGGGGGGAAGCAATCAGCCCCAGCATTTT
D: NA; size: few; V: TRBV5-1; J: TRBJ2-2; CDR3: CASSSPWTDNTGELFF; DNA: TGCGCCAGCAGCTCCCCGTGGACAGACAACACCGGGGAGCTGTTTTTT
D: TRBD2; size: NA; V: TRBV3-1/TRBV3-2; J: TRBJ2-3; CDR3: CASANGRGASTDTQYF; DNA: TGTGCCAGCGCGAACGGGCGGGGGGCCTCCACAGATACGCAGTATTTT
D: TRBD2; size: NA; V: TRBV9; J: TRBJ2-3; CDR3: CASSPWGGGAWVTQYF; DNA: TGTGCCAGCAGCCCTTGGGGCGGGGGGGCATGGGTTACGCAGTATTTT
D: TRBD2; size: once; V: TRBV2; J: TRBJ2-1; CDR3: CASRGLAGNNEQFF; DNA: TGTGCCAGCCGGGGACTAGCGGGGAACAATGAGCAGTTCTTC
D: TRBD1; size: NA; V: TRBV30; J: TRBJ1-2; CDR3: CAGYRGGDYGYTF; DNA: TGTGCCGGATACAGGGGGGGAGACTATGGCTACACCTTC
D: NA; size: once; V: TRBV5-1; J: TRBJ1-2; CDR3: CASSLDSTNYGYTF; DNA: TGCGCCAGCAGCTTGGACAGCACCAACTATGGCTACACCTTC
D: NA; size: NA; V: TRBV4-2; J: TRBJ2-5; CDR3: CASSQDTAQETQYF; DNA: TGTGCCAGCAGCCAAGACACAGCTCAAGAGACCCAGTACTTC
D: TRBD1; size: NA; V: TRBV2; J: TRBJ2-1; CDR3: CASRDRGPYNEQFF; DNA: TGTGCCAGCCGGGACAGGGGGCCTTACAATGAGCAGTTCTTC
D: NA; size: NA; V: TRBV12-3/TRBV12-4; J: TRBJ1-2; CDR3: CASSFAGGGGYTF; DNA: TGTGCCAGCAGTTTTGCCGGAGGCGGTGGCTACACCTTC
D: TRBD1; size: NA; V: TRBV7-8; J: TRBJ1-6; CDR3: CASSPRDSNSPLHF; DNA: TGTGCCAGCAGCCCCCGGGACAGTAATTCACCCCTCCACTTT